Each of the 21 T cell receptor beta chains below was sequenced from the same sample in a study of T cells in Graves' hyperthyroidism and ophthalmopathy. Authors of the study amplified TCR beta CDR3 regions from RNA transcripts. RT-PCR in the first round (using the HTBI primer set) targeted the TCR CDR3. TCRdb re-called the multiplex PCR reads through MiXCR, storing one row per CDR3 protein. The sample lists more than 300,000 distinct CDR3 sequences; approximately 14% were seen once. The sample comprised blood. These receptors all come from a woman younger than 45 with Graves' ophthalmopathy.

The rearrangement joins TRBV4-1 to TRBJ1-1; 7 bases map to TRBD1. Germline lookup yields CDR1 MGHRA and CDR2 YSYEKL. The V segment lost 5 bases and the J segment 3 bases; nucleotides outside the gene matches: 15. This CDR3 is built from 17 residues. CDR3 sequence reads: CASSSGQGGLSYTEAFF. In DNA form, the CDR3 reads TGCGCCAGCAGCTCTGGTCAGGGGGGATTGTCCTACACTGAAGCTTTCTTT.

This clonotype was detected ten times or more. J is TRBJ2-5 and V is TRBV11-2; D remains unclear. Germline V gene lookup returns CDR1 SGHAT and CDR2 FQNNGV. The V gene lost 5 bases and the J gene lost 0 bases, with 7 bases spanning the gap. CDR3 size: 13 residues. CDR3 sequence: CASSRTDQETQYF. The DNA for the CDR3 is TGTGCCAGCAGCAGGACCGACCAAGAGACCCAGTACTTC.

This clonotype was observed at least ten times. The chain is built from TRBV28 and TRBJ2-1, with 7 bases identical to TRBD2. The CDR3 has 16 residues. The V gene end was trimmed by 5 bases and the J gene end by 4 bases; junction bases not matched to a gene: 11. Germline CDR1 MDHEN, CDR2 SYDVKM. The CDR3 DNA follows: TGTGCCAGCAGTGTAACTCTAGCGGACCCATACAATGAGCAGTTCTTC. Its protein product is CASSVTLADPYNEQFF.

This clonotype was counted many times. The genes are TRBV12-5 and TRBJ2-1; TRBD2 matches 7 bases. The J segment lost 9 bases and the V segment lost 5 bases, leaving 13 bases of the junction unmatched. The CDR3 spans 15 residues. Germline CDR1 is LGHNT and CDR2 is FRNRAP. This CDR3 reads CASGRGWEGWSEQFF. CDR3 nucleotides: TGTGCTAGTGGTCGTGGGTGGGAGGGGTGGAGTGAGCAGTTCTTC. Full variable domain (rest looked up from reference TRBV12-5 and TRBJ2-1): DARVTQTPRHKVTEMGQEVTMRCQPILGHNTVFWYRQTMMQGLELLAYFRNRAPLDDSGMPKDRFSAEMPDATLATLKIQPSEPRDSAVYFCASGRGWEGWSEQFFGPGTRLTVL.

This clonotype appeared many times. This chain links TRBV2 with TRBJ2-2, with 7 bases identical to TRBD1. Germline values: CDR1 SNHLY, CDR2 FYNNEI. The CDR3 consists of 12 residues. Trimming removed 6 bases from V and 7 bases from J; junction bases left unmatched: 2. The CDR3 loop reads CASRTGIGELFF. CDR3 sequence (DNA): TGTGCCAGCAGGACAGGGATCGGGGAGCTGTTTTTT.

This clonotype has a count of ten or more. The J gene is TRBJ1-2, the V gene TRBV6-1; no definite D call. V shed 2 bases and J shed 9 bases, with 22 bases lying between them. The germline V gene has CDR1 MNHNS and CDR2 SASEGT. The CDR3 is 16 residues long. CDR3 sequence (DNA): TGTGCCAGCAGTGAACTTCCCCTTCCAGGAACTTTGAGCTACACCTTC. Translation: CASSELPLPGTLSYTF.

There are many counts of this clonotype. The chain employs TRBV5-1 and TRBJ1-2; D is uncertain. V gave up 0 bases and J gave up 2 bases, with 11 bases separating them. The CDR3 runs to 15 residues. Germline CDR1 reads SGHRS; CDR2 reads YFSETQ. CDR3 DNA: TGCGCCAGCAGCTTGGACCAGAGATTCAACTATGGCTACACCTTC. Translated, it gives CASSLDQRFNYGYTF.

This clonotype occurred many times. V and J are TRBV20-1 and TRBJ1-2; 9 bases align to TRBD1. Germline V gives CDR1 DFQATT, CDR2 SNEGSKA (reference sequence). J gave up 5 bases and V 8 bases, and 9 bases lay outside the gene matches. The CDR3 extends over 13 amino acids. CDR3 amino acids: CSIRTGVTYGYTF. CDR3 coding DNA: TGCAGTATACGGACAGGGGTAACTTATGGCTACACCTTC.

This clonotype was seen at least ten times. The V call is TRBV7-8, the J call TRBJ1-4, with D perhaps matching TRBD1 (5 bases). Trimming removed 1 base at V and 8 bases at J, with 8 bases between. CDR1 is SGHVS and CDR2 is FQNEAQ in the germline V gene. The CDR3 loop spans 13 amino acids. CDR3 DNA sequence: TGTGCCAGCAGCTTAGTGGGGGGAGAAAAACTGTTTTTT. Its translation: CASSLVGGEKLFF.

This clonotype was detected many times. V and J are TRBV10-3 and TRBJ2-1; 9 bases line up with TRBD2. Germline V gene data show CDR1 as ENHRY and CDR2 as SYGVKD. Trimming at V came to 4 bases and at J to 7 bases, leaving 8 bases not matched to a gene. The length of the CDR3 is 15 residues. The CDR3 is CAISASGGTDNEQFF. CDR3 nucleotides: TGTGCCATCAGTGCGAGCGGGGGGACCGATAATGAGCAGTTCTTC.

This clonotype was observed at least ten times. The V and J genes are TRBV18 and TRBJ2-3; 10 bases line up with TRBD2. The germline CDR1 and CDR2 sequences are KGHSH and LQKENI. Germline trimming cut 4 bases from V and 0 bases from J; bases unmatched to any gene: 7. This CDR3 contains 17 residues. CDR3 sequence reads: CASSLLLAGTSTDTQYF. The CDR3 DNA sequence: TGTGCCAGCTCACTCCTACTAGCGGGGACTAGCACAGATACGCAGTATTTT.

Notes on this clonotype: One base away lies a much larger clone, so this may be a sequencing read error. DNA of the CDR3: TGTGCCAGCAGCTTTCAAAGACAGTTGAACACTGAAGTTTTCTTT. Translated, it gives CASSFQRQLNTEVFF. The chain combines TRBV7-9 with TRBJ1-1; the D gene is possibly TRBD1 (5 bases). The CDR3 extends over 15 amino acids. Germline V gene lookup returns CDR1 SEHNR and CDR2 FQNEAQ (reference sequence).

The sample holds many counts of this clonotype. The chain joins TRBV28 to TRBJ1-2, with D possibly matching TRBD1 (5 bases). This CDR3 comprises 15 residues. Germline assignment: CDR1 MDHEN and CDR2 SYDVKM. V was cut by 5 bases and J by 3 bases, with 16 bases left in between. CDR3 nucleotide sequence: TGTGCCAGCAGTGGCCCTGGGGGGGGGGACTATGGCTACACCTTC. Translation: CASSGPGGGDYGYTF.

The chain employs TRBV4-1 and TRBJ1-6; TRBD1 agrees at 7 bases. Germline V gives CDR1 MGHRA, CDR2 YSYEKL. This CDR3 contains 20 residues. After removal of 0 bases from V and 1 base from J, the junction contained 12 bases not matched to a gene. The CDR3 DNA is TGCGCCAGCAGCCAAGATAGAAAAGGGGGCCTAAGGTCCTATAATTCACCCCTCCACTTT. Encoded protein: CASSQDRKGGLRSYNSPLHF.

This sequence joins TRBV19 and TRBJ2-7; 8 positions agree with TRBD2. Germline-derived CDR1 and CDR2 are LNHDA and SQIVND (reference sequence). There are 15 residues in the CDR3. Trimming removed 3 bases from V and 3 bases from J; junction bases left unmatched: 7. Here the CDR3 reads CASSMSISGVYEQYF. CDR3 in DNA: TGTGCCAGTAGTATGTCGATTAGCGGGGTCTACGAGCAGTACTTC.

This clonotype has ten or more counts. This chain joins TRBV6-1 and TRBJ1-2; D possibly corresponds to TRBD1 (5 bases). CDR1 MNHNS and CDR2 SASEGT come from the germline V gene. Deletions cut 5 bases from V and 3 bases from J, with 13 bases between. The CDR3 length is 14 residues. The CDR3 region has the DNA TGTGCCAGCAGTCCAGGGTGGAGGGACTATGGCTACACCTTC. Protein sequence: CASSPGWRDYGYTF.

This clonotype was detected only a few times. This sequence joins TRBV2 and TRBJ1-6; no clear D gene. The V gene's germline CDR1 is SNHLY and CDR2 FYNNEI. This CDR3 contains 15 residues. The germline V and J ends were trimmed by 0 bases and 9 bases, with 12 bases remaining between them. CDR3 bases: TGTGCCAGCAGTGAAGCAGGAACTATAGCTTCACCCCTCCACTTT. The encoded protein is CASSEAGTIASPLHF.

This clonotype was detected many times. V and J are TRBV2 and TRBJ2-1; 8 bases fit TRBD2. This CDR3 comprises 16 residues. The J segment lost 4 bases and the V segment lost 3 bases, leaving 8 bases of the junction unmatched. Germline CDR1 reads SNHLY; CDR2 reads FYNNEI. The CDR3 region is CASSDYGGAIYNEQFF. The CDR3 region has the DNA TGTGCCAGCAGTGATTACGGGGGGGCCATTTACAATGAGCAGTTCTTC. The variable domain in full, completed from reference TRBV2 and TRBJ2-1, reads EPEVTQTPSHQVTQMGQEVILRCVPISNHLYFYWYRQILGQKVEFLVSFYNNEISEKSEIFDDQFSVERPDGSNFTLKIRSTKLEDSAMYFCASSDYGGAIYNEQFFGPGTRLTVL.

This clonotype occurred a few times. CDR3 protein: CASSYAQGLSGANVLTF. The DNA for the CDR3 is TGTGCCAGCAGTTACGCTCAGGGCCTCTCTGGGGCCAACGTCCTGACTTTC. The J gene is TRBJ2-6, the V gene TRBV6-5, with a possible D match to TRBD1 (5 bases). Germline V gene lookup returns CDR1 MNHEY and CDR2 SVGAGI. Trimming removed 2 bases from V and 0 bases from J, with 11 bases in between. This CDR3 is built from 17 residues.

The V gene is TRBV12-3 or TRBV12-4, the J gene TRBJ2-6; D ambiguous. With 0 bases removed from V and 1 base from J, the gap between germline ends came to 7 bases. The CDR3 is 16 amino acids. CDR3 DNA: TGTGCCAGCAGTTTAGCAGTGGTATCTGGGGCCAACGTCCTGACTTTC. Encoded protein: CASSLAVVSGANVLTF.

In its sample, this clonotype was seen many times. V usage is TRBV6-1 and J usage is TRBJ2-2; D remains ambiguous. Trimming left V 6 bases short and J 5 bases short, with 7 bases between. The CDR3 loop spans 12 amino acids. Looked up from germline, CDR1 is MNHNS and CDR2 is SASEGT. CDR3 DNA: TGTGCCAGCAGACTACTTACCGGGGAGCTGTTTTTT. Translating it yields CASRLLTGELFF.